Each of the 2 T cell receptor beta chains below was sequenced from the same sample in a study of CD8+CD57+ T cells in acquired aplastic anemia. Genomic DNA acted as the template from which TCR beta VDJ combination and CDR3 sequence profiling were carried out. Each CDR3 protein gets one entry after TCRdb re-called the reads with MiXCR. Of about 190,000 distinct CDR3 sequences listed, about half are singletons. Sequenced sample: sorted CD4+, CD8+, or CD8+CD57+ T cells (not recorded which) from PBMCs. The source is a human donor in good health, serving as a control.

This clonotype has at least ten counts. The gene calls are TRBV11-3 and TRBJ1-6; 7 positions match TRBD1. Germline CDR1 and CDR2: SGHNT and YENEEA. V dropped 4 bases and J dropped 7; count of bases not matched to a gene: 7. This CDR3 spans 15 amino acids. CDR3 residues: CASSSGDSINSPLHF. The CDR3, as DNA: TGTGCCAGCAGCTCCGGGGACAGCATAAATTCACCCCTCCACTTT.

The chain carries TRBV20-1 and TRBJ2-7; maybe TRBD1 (6 bases). V was shortened by 0 bases and J by 3 bases, with 15 bases between the two germline ends. Germline V gives CDR1 DFQATT, CDR2 SNEGSKA (reference sequence). The CDR3 has 15 amino acids. In DNA form, the CDR3 reads TGCAGTGCTAGAGATCTCACAGGGACGGTCTACGAGCAGTACTTC. Translation: CSARDLTGTVYEQYF.